Following are 24 T cell receptor beta chains from one sample sequenced in a study of human thymus T cells. Profiled with immunoSEQ multiplex PCR; TCRdb holds only in-frame clones, not every one. This table holds under 95,000 clones, roughly 94% found once. The thymus tissue came from resections taken during corrective heart surgery. Material: thymus tissue. The source of these receptors is a girl in the first two years of life with a congenital heart defect but otherwise immunologically healthy.

This clone was seen only once. The V and J genes are TRBV21-1 and TRBJ2-1; the listed D gene, TRBD1, was not tested against the DNA. TRBV21-1 is a pseudogene. The CDR3 runs 16 residues. CDR3 nucleotide sequence: TGTGCCAGCAGCAGTCACCGGGACACCCCCTACAATGAGCAGTTCTTC. Translating it yields CASSSHRDTPYNEQFF.

The chain links TRBV5-4 to TRBJ2-7; D is perhaps TRBD2 (7 bases). Per germline, CDR1 SGHNT and CDR2 YYREEE (reference sequence). The CDR3 totals 17 residues. The V gene lost 1 base and the J gene lost 4 bases, with 21 bases spanning the gap. In nucleotides, the CDR3 is TGTGCCAGCAGCTTGCCTCCTAGGGGGAGGGACTCGTACGAGCAGTACTTC. Translation gives CASSLPPRGRDSYEQYF.

In its sample, this clone was seen a few times. This rearrangement joins TRBV6-1 to TRBJ1-1; no reliable D call. The CDR3 runs 14 residues. V shed 7 bases and J shed 0 bases, with 12 bases lying between them. Germline V lookup: CDR1 MNHNS, CDR2 SASEGT. CDR3 sequence: CASTMVGVNTEAFF. CDR3 nucleotide sequence: TGTGCCAGCACGATGGTCGGCGTGAACACTGAAGCTTTCTTT.

The chain employs TRBV9 and TRBJ2-5; 16 nucleotides line up with TRBD2. CDR3 length: 19 amino acids. Looked up from germline, CDR1 is SGDLS and CDR2 is YYNGEE. V shed 0 bases, J shed 2 bases, and the junction held 7 bases outside the gene matches. This chain's CDR3 is CASSVAGLAGGPGQETQYF. As DNA, the CDR3 is TGTGCCAGCAGCGTAGCGGGACTAGCGGGAGGGCCGGGGCAAGAGACCCAGTACTTC.

The chain recombines TRBV19 with TRBJ1-2, with D tentatively TRBD1 (6 bases). Trimming took off 3 bases at V and 3 bases at J, with 17 bases between the two ends. The CDR3 totals 16 residues. Germline CDR1 reads LNHDA; CDR2 reads SQIVND (reference sequence). CDR3 coding DNA: TGTGCCAGTAGTATTCGGGCGGCGGGGGCACACTATGGCTACACCTTC. Protein product: CASSIRAAGAHYGYTF.

The gene calls are TRBV21-1 and TRBJ2-1; the table's D call, TRBD2, was not checked against the DNA. TRBV21-1 is annotated as a pseudogene. This CDR3 has 19 residues. The CDR3 reads CASSKARDSPPSSYNEQFF. Written as DNA, the CDR3 is TGTGCCAGCAGCAAAGCTCGGGATAGTCCCCCTAGCTCCTACAATGAGCAGTTCTTC.

This chain connects TRBV6-4 to TRBJ2-3; D may be TRBD2 (6 bases). Trimming took 1 base from V and 1 from J, leaving 18 bases between them. There are 18 residues in the CDR3. From germline, CDR1 is MRHNA and CDR2 SNTAGT. CDR3 nucleotides: TGTGCCAGCAGTGACTTTCACCATGCGGAGGGCCGCACAGATACGCAGTATTTT. Translation gives CASSDFHHAEGRTDTQYF.

V is TRBV29-1 and J is TRBJ2-1; the D call may be TRBD1 or TRBD2 (5 bases each). Germline V gene data show CDR1 as SQVTM and CDR2 as ANQGSEA. Trimming took off 4 bases at V and 0 bases at J, with 19 bases between the two ends. This CDR3 spans 17 amino acids. CDR3 sequence (DNA): TGCAGCGTTGCTACGGGACCCAGCCGGGGCTCCTACAATGAGCAGTTCTTC. Encoded protein: CSVATGPSRGSYNEQFF.

The chain has TRBV30 and TRBJ2-3; 8 nucleotides line up with TRBD2. Per germline, CDR1 GTSNPN and CDR2 SVGIG (reference sequence). There are 17 residues in the CDR3. With V trimmed by 1 base and J by 2 bases, 11 bases remained unmatched. This chain's CDR3 is CAWSAPPREGITDTQYF. For the CDR3, the DNA is TGTGCCTGGAGTGCCCCCCCCCGGGAGGGGATCACAGATACGCAGTATTTT. The entire variable domain, with the rest obtained from reference TRBV30 and TRBJ2-3, is as follows: SQTIHQWPATLVQPVGSPLSLECTVEGTSNPNLYWYRQAAGRGLQLLFYSVGIGQISSEVPQNLSASRPQDRQFILSSKKLLLSDSGFYLCAWSAPPREGITDTQYFGPGTRLTVL.

V is TRBV28 and J is TRBJ2-2; a weak D match, TRBD1 (5 bases). Trimming shortened V by 3 bases and J by 1 base, and 15 bases separated the two germline ends. The CDR3 runs 17 residues. CDR1 is MDHEN, CDR2 SYDVKM, per germline. The CDR3: CASSFASDMRNTGELFF. The DNA for the CDR3 is TGTGCCAGCAGTTTTGCTTCGGACATGAGGAACACCGGGGAGCTGTTTTTT.

The chain joins TRBV5-1 to TRBJ1-2; 7 bases line up with TRBD1. CDR3 length equals 13 residues. CDR1 is SGHRS, CDR2 YFSETQ, per germline. The V gene end was trimmed by 3 bases and the J gene end by 8 bases; junction bases not matched to a gene: 7. CDR3 in amino acids: CASSSDRLRGYTF. The CDR3 coding sequence is TGCGCCAGCAGCTCGGACAGGCTGAGGGGCTACACCTTC.

The chain links TRBV14 to TRBJ2-7; 8 positions agree with TRBD1. The CDR3 contains 17 residues. Losses at the gene ends were 3 bases for V and 0 bases for J; bases not matched to a gene: 10. The germline CDR1 and CDR2 sequences are SGHDN and FVKESK. The DNA for the CDR3 is TGTGCCAGCAGCCAGCCGTTGGGGACAGGACCCTCCTACGAGCAGTACTTC. Protein product: CASSQPLGTGPSYEQYF.

The chain joins TRBV2 to TRBJ1-5; 8 bases line up with TRBD1. Trimming removed 2 bases from V and 3 bases from J; junction bases left unmatched: 6. The CDR3 covers 16 residues. Germline CDR1 is SNHLY and CDR2 is FYNNEI. DNA of the CDR3: TGTGCCAGCAGTGAATTCCAGGACAGGGTCAATCAGCCCCAGCATTTT. It translates to CASSEFQDRVNQPQHF. Complete variable domain (other parts from reference TRBV2 and TRBJ1-5): EPEVTQTPSHQVTQMGQEVILRCVPISNHLYFYWYRQILGQKVEFLVSFYNNEISEKSEIFDDQFSVERPDGSNFTLKIRSTKLEDSAMYFCASSEFQDRVNQPQHFGDGTRLSIL.

The sample holds one count of this clone. The rearrangement links TRBV7-9 to TRBJ2-7, with 9 bases matching TRBD1. CDR1 is SEHNR, CDR2 FQNEAQ, per germline (reference sequence). The CDR3 runs to 17 residues. Trimming at V came to 7 bases and at J to 3 bases, leaving 16 bases not matched to a gene. The CDR3 spells CASTHTLGTGTHYEQYF. The CDR3 DNA reads TGTGCCAGCACCCATACCTTGGGGACAGGGACCCACTACGAGCAGTACTTC.

This clone occurred once. The CDR3 DNA follows: TGTGCCAGCAGCTTACCTAGCCCCCTCCGGTGCAATGAGCAGTTCTTC. Translation: CASSLPSPLRCNEQFF. The rearrangement joins TRBV28 to TRBJ2-1; weak D call: TRBD2 (5 bases). V was shortened by 6 bases and J by 6 bases, with 21 bases between the two germline ends. The CDR3 has 16 amino acids. Germline V gene sequence: CDR1 MDHEN, CDR2 SYDVKM.

The rearrangement links TRBV29-1 to TRBJ1-2; D is unclear. V was cut by 5 bases and J by 4 bases, with 14 bases left in between. The germline gives CDR1 SQVTM, CDR2 ANQGSEA. CDR3 size: 13 residues. The CDR3 loop is CSVFEGAGYGYTF. Here the CDR3 DNA reads TGCAGCGTTTTTGAGGGCGCCGGCTATGGCTACACCTTC.

This chain uses TRBV5-1 with TRBJ1-1, with a weak D call TRBD1 (6 bases). Germline values: CDR1 SGHRS, CDR2 YFSETQ. The CDR3 totals 19 residues. V was clipped by 3 bases and J by 4 bases, with 28 bases between them. The CDR3 loop is CASSSLLPLNPARGTEAFF. CDR3 nucleotide sequence: TGCGCCAGCAGCTCGCTCTTACCCCTAAACCCAGCCAGGGGCACTGAAGCTTTCTTT.

The rearrangement uses TRBV5-8 and TRBJ1-2, with D tentatively TRBD1 (5 bases). The germline CDR1 and CDR2 sequences are SGHTS and YDEGEE. V was shortened by 10 bases and J by 8 bases, with 24 bases between the two germline ends. This CDR3 comprises 14 residues. This CDR3 is CACGTRGPRSGYTF. Here the CDR3 DNA reads TGTGCCTGTGGGACGAGGGGTCCTAGGAGCGGCTACACCTTC.

This sequence joins TRBV18 and TRBJ2-1; D unresolved. The germline V gene encodes CDR1 KGHSH and CDR2 LQKENI. The CDR3 has 16 amino acids. V dropped 6 bases and J dropped 5 bases, with 20 bases sitting between them. In DNA form, the CDR3 reads TGTGCCAGCTCCCTTGACAAGCGTCACACTGACAATGAGCAGTTCTTC. Protein: CASSLDKRHTDNEQFF.

The chain combines TRBV25-1 with TRBJ2-7, with 7 nucleotides matching TRBD1. The CDR3 is made up of 16 amino acids. J lost 4 bases, V lost 4 bases, and 13 bases had no gene match. Germline loops: CDR1 MGHDK, CDR2 SYGVNS. DNA of the CDR3: TGTGCCAGCAGTGCCCGGGACAGACACCTTGGTTACGAGCAGTACTTC. This encodes CASSARDRHLGYEQYF.

The CDR3 loop is CASSLGPRSYNEQFF. DNA for the CDR3: TGTGCCAGCAGCTTAGGCCCCCGCTCCTACAATGAGCAGTTCTTC. The genes are TRBV11-2 and TRBJ2-1; no reliable D call. The germline V and J ends were trimmed by 1 base and 0 bases, with 7 bases remaining between them. This CDR3 has 15 residues. Germline assignment: CDR1 SGHAT and CDR2 FQNNGV.

This clone was counted once. The J gene is TRBJ2-2, the V gene TRBV5-1, with 8 positions matching TRBD1. Trimming cost V 2 bases and J 1 base; bases outside gene matches: 1. This CDR3 comprises 15 residues. Germline V gives CDR1 SGHRS, CDR2 YFSETQ. For the CDR3, the DNA is TGCGCCAGCAGCTTAACAGGGGGGAACACCGGGGAGCTGTTTTTT. Amino acids: CASSLTGGNTGELFF. Full variable domain (rest looked up from reference TRBV5-1 and TRBJ2-2): KAGVTQTPRYLIKTRGQQVTLSCSPISGHRSVSWYQQTPGQGLQFLFEYFSETQRNKGNFPGRFSGRQFSNSRSEMNVSTLELGDSALYLCASSLTGGNTGELFFGEGSRLTVL.

The chain uses TRBV5-1 and TRBJ2-4, with 13 bases that match TRBD2. The V gene's germline CDR1 is SGHRS and CDR2 YFSETQ. V trimming: 4 bases; J trimming: 6 bases; junction bases outside the gene matches: 7. The length of the CDR3 is 16 residues. The DNA for the CDR3 is TGCGCCAGCAGCCCAAAGGGACTAGCGGGGATAAACATTCAGTACTTC. This gives the protein CASSPKGLAGINIQYF.

This sequence joins TRBV27 and TRBJ2-7; D is uncertain. The germline V and J ends were trimmed by 6 bases and 2 bases, with 5 bases remaining between them. The germline CDR1 and CDR2 sequences are MNHEY and SMNVEV (reference sequence). The CDR3 runs to 11 residues. CDR3 region: CASRDTYEQYF. The CDR3 DNA reads TGTGCCAGCAGGGATACCTACGAGCAGTACTTC.